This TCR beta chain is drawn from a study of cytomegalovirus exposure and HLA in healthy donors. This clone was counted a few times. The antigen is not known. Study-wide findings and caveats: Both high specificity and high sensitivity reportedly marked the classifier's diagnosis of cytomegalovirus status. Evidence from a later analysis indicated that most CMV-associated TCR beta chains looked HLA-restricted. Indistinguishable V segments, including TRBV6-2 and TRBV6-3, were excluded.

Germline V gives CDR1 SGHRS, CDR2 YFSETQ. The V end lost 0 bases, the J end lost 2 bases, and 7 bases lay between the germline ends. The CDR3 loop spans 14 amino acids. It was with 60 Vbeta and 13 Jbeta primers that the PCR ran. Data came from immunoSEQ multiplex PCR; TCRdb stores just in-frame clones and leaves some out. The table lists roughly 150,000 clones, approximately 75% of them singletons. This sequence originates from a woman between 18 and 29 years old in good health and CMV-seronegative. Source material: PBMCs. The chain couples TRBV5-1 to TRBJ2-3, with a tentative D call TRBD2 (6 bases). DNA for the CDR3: TGCGCCAGCAGCTTGGGGGAGGTCACAGATACGCAGTATTTT. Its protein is CASSLGEVTDTQYF. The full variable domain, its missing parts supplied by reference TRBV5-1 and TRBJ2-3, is KAGVTQTPRYLIKTRGQQVTLSCSPISGHRSVSWYQQTPGQGLQFLFEYFSETQRNKGNFPGRFSGRQFSNSRSEMNVSTLELGDSALYLCASSLGEVTDTQYFGPGTRLTVL.